The entry that follows covers one TCR beta chain sequence. There is no known antigen for this receptor. No base quality information exists; no much larger clone differs at one position. This specimen belongs to a study of blood T cell repertoires in COVID-19 (dated by TCRdb to the early 2020s). With respect to the entire study: Collaborator samples came from the United States, Italy and Spain and covered acute and convalescent phases of COVID-19. The material from the prospective study consisted of cDNA or gDNA derived from T cells, B-cell-depleted T cells, or PBMCs. The dataset comprised deeply sampled blood TCRbeta repertoires from subjects exposed to, actively infected with, or recovered from COVID-19. The repertoires were made available in a free public database intended to serve as a resource for research on the immune response to SARS-CoV-2. The samples were drawn from the first 160 participants of the ongoing ImmuneRACE study and from over 950 subjects provided by 6 global collaborators. The sample metadata nearly always contained a de-identified subject ID, COVID-19 status, age in years and sex. Where HLA class I and class II types were available, the types were taken from metadata supplied by the sample provider, not from assay-based typing.

TCRbeta CDR3 regions were amplified from genomic DNA using the immunoSEQ Assay, a bias-controlled multiplex PCR. Per the source publication's procedure: Nucleated cell counts per sample were estimated from amplification of reference gene primers within the assay. To quantify the absolute abundance of each unique TCRbeta CDR3 rearrangement, sequence reads were collapsed and filtered. For each sample, productive Simpson clonality was calculated by taking the square root of Simpson's diversity index across productive rearrangements. TCRdb took this table from immuneACCESS and kept in-frame rearrangements with V and J called. Such tables lack part of the clones; where checked against another copy, unresolved V genes explain under half of the gap, and the rest is unexplained. That table gives V, J and clone size, and the DNA gave D and trimming. This sample gives roughly 130,000 clones in total; 84% of them show up just once. The ten largest clonotypes hold around 13% of the sample.

After removal of 4 bases from V and 5 bases from J, the junction retains 5 bases not matched to a gene. From cysteine to phenylalanine, the CDR3 is 13 amino acids long. Here the CDR3 DNA is all that survives: 39 bases in frame from base 1. CDR1 and CDR2, per the germline V gene (reference sequence), are SGHNT and YYREEE. General study outcomes and caveats: The amount of clinical and demographic metadata varied by source and participant and was provided uncurated.

Samples from volunteer blood donors who had recovered from COVID-19 were contributed by a second Seattle source. Whole blood was collected in K2EDTA tubes by collaborating institutions according to the institutions' own protocols. For TCRbeta analysis, collaborators shipped samples in one of three forms: frozen whole blood, isolated PBMCs, or DNA extracted from either of those sample types. The clonotype was recovered from a woman younger than 45 who had recovered from COVID-19. This sequence uses TRBV5-4 and TRBJ2-5; 7 central bases correspond to TRBD2. Sequenced input: peripheral blood. The CDR3 corresponds to CASSPREGETQYF. The sequenced DNA is TGTGCCAGCAGCCCCAGGGAGGGGGAGACCCAGTACTTC.